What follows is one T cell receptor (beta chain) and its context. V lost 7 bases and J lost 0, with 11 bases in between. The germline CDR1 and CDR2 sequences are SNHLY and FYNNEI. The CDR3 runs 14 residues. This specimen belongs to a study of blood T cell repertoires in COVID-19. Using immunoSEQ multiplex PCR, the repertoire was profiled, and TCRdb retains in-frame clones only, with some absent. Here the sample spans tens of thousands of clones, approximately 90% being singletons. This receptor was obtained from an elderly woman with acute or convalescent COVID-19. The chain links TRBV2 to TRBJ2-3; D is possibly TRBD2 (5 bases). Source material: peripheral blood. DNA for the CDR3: TGTGCCAGCACACGGGATTCTAGCACAGATACGCAGTATTTT. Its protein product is CASTRDSSTDTQYF.